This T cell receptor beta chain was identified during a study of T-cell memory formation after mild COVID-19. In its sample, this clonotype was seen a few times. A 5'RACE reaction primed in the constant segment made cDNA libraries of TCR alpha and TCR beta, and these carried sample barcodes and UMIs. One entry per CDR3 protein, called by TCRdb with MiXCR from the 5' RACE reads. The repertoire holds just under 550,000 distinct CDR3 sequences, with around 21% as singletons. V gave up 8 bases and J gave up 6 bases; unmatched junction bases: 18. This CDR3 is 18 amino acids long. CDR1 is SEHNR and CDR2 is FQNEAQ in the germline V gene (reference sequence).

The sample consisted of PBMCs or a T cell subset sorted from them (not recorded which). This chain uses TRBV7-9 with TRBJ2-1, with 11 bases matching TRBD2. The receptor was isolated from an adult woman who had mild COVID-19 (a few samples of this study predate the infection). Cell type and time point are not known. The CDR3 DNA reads TGTGCCAGCCCTCGACCCGCCCGTAGCGGGAGGGTGGGCAATGAGCAGTTCTTC. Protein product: CASPRPARSGRVGNEQFF.